The next 5 T cell receptor beta chains were all read from a single sample in a study of CD8 T cells in Susac syndrome. With random hexamers, 0.5 to 1 ug RNA was reverse transcribed. TCRdb passed the immunoSEQ multiplex PCR reads through MiXCR, listing each CDR3 protein once. The sample has about 120,000 distinct CDR3 sequences, around 92% seen once. The sequenced sample was CD4+ T cells from PBMCs. Receptor source: a human donor with multiple sclerosis.

The V and J genes are TRBV20-1 and TRBJ1-1; 7 nucleotides agree with TRBD1. The trim removed 5 bases at V and 8 bases at J, leaving 14 bases unmatched. The CDR3 has 14 residues. Germline V gene sequence: CDR1 DFQATT, CDR2 SNEGSKA (reference sequence). As DNA, the CDR3 is TGCAGTGCTGACAATCTAGGGGGCGCGGGGGAAGCTTTCTTT. It specifies CSADNLGGAGEAFF.

The rearrangement uses TRBV6-6 and TRBJ1-5; no definite D call. CDR3 length equals 14 residues. The V gene lost 0 bases and the J gene lost 4 bases, with 7 bases spanning the gap. CDR1 is MNHNY and CDR2 is SVGAGI in the germline V gene (reference sequence). The CDR3, as DNA: TGTGCCAGCAGTTACTCGAGTGGGAATCAGCCCCAGCATTTT. This sequence encodes CASSYSSGNQPQHF.

The chain joins TRBV28 to TRBJ1-2; 9 positions match TRBD1. The germline CDR1 and CDR2 sequences are MDHEN and SYDVKM. The J segment lost 4 bases and the V segment lost 5 bases, leaving 11 bases of the junction unmatched. The length of the CDR3 is 16 residues. The CDR3 region is CASSTPGQGSPYGYTF. In DNA form, the CDR3 reads TGTGCCAGCAGTACGCCGGGACAGGGATCACCCTATGGCTACACCTTC.

The V gene is TRBV5-1, the J gene TRBJ2-5, with 10 bases fitting TRBD1. The CDR3 contains 16 residues. CDR1 is SGHRS and CDR2 is YFSETQ in the germline V gene. The V gene end was trimmed by 4 bases and the J gene end by 1 base; junction bases not matched to a gene: 7. The CDR3 is CASSRTGGTVQETQYF. The CDR3 DNA sequence: TGCGCCAGCAGCCGGACAGGGGGTACAGTCCAAGAGACCCAGTACTTC.

This clonotype has a single count. V gene TRBV19 combines with J gene TRBJ2-3; D remains ambiguous. The CDR3 length is 14 residues. Deletions cut 3 bases from V and 4 bases from J, with 11 bases between. Germline V gives CDR1 LNHDA, CDR2 SQIVND (reference sequence). In DNA, the CDR3 is TGTGCCAGTAGTATTGGAGAGGTAGCAGATACGCAGTATTTT. Translated: CASSIGEVADTQYF.